The clone carrying this T cell receptor (beta chain) was observed a handful of times. Its antigen is not identified. The data were obtained in a study of blood T cells in healthy people across ages. Primers used in a second PCR of about 7 to 12 cycles were a sample-barcoded 5' primer and a J-beta primer mix. Each of the cDNA molecules was tagged by a template-switch adaptor with 12 random nucleotides. TCRdb fed the 5' RACE reads into MiXCR, producing one record per CDR3 protein. The repertoire consists of over a million distinct CDR3 sequences, with roughly 40% occurring once and the leading ten covering 6.5% to 10%. Study-level findings and limits: Researchers deemed the diversity estimates from one million T cells underestimates.

The specimen was blood. The origin of this receptor is a woman under 30 in good health.

As DNA, the CDR3 is TGCAGTGCTAGCGAGCCGACCGCTAACACCTTC. Encoded protein: CSASEPTANTF. The chain has TRBV20-1 and TRBJ1-2; D gene ambiguous. CDR1 and CDR2 from the germline V gene are DFQATT and SNEGSKA (reference sequence). This CDR3 comprises 11 residues. Trimming stripped 3 bases from V and 12 bases from J, with 14 bases between.